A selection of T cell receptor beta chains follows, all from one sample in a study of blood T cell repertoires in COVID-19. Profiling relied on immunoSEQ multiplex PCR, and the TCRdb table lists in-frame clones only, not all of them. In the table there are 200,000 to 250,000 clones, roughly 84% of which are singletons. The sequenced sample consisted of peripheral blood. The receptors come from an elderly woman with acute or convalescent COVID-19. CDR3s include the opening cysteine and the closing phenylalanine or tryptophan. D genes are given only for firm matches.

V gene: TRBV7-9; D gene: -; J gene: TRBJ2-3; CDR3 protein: CASSLEAGDTQYF; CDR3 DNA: TGTGCCAGCAGCTTAGAGGCGGGAGATACGCAGTATTTT
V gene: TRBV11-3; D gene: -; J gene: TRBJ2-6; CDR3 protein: CASSRIGQGSVLTF; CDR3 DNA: TGTGCCAGCAGCCGAATAGGTCAGGGTTCCGTCCTGACTTTC
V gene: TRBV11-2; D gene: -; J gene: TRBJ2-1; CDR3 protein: CASSSRGLNEQFF; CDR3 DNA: TGTGCCAGCAGCTCGAGAGGGCTCAATGAGCAGTTCTTC
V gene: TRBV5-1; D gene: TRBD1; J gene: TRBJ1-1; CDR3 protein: CASSSGQENTEAFF; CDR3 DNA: TGCGCCAGCAGCTCAGGACAGGAGAACACTGAAGCTTTCTTT
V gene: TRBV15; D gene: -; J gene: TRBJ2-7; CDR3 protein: CATSRDLGSPSYEQYF; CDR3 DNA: TGTGCCACCAGCAGAGATCTAGGCAGTCCCTCCTACGAGCAGTACTTC
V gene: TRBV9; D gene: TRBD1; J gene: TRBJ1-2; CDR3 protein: CASSVLQGAGYGYTF; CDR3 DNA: TGTGCCAGCAGCGTCCTACAGGGGGCTGGCTATGGCTACACCTTC
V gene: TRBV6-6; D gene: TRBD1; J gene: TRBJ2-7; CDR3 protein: CASSRQGEWNEQYF; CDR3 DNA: TGTGCCAGCAGTCGACAGGGGGAGTGGAACGAGCAGTACTTC
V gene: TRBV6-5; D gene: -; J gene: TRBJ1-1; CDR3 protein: CASRRQNTEAFF; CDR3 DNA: TGTGCCAGCAGGCGACAGAACACTGAAGCTTTCTTT
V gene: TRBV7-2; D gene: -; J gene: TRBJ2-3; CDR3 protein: CASSLELGGQYF; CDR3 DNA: TGTGCCAGCAGCTTAGAGCTAGGCGGGCAGTATTTT
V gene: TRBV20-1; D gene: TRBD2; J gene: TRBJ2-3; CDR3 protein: CSASRTSGADTQYF; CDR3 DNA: TGCAGTGCTAGTCGGACTAGCGGGGCGGATACGCAGTATTTT
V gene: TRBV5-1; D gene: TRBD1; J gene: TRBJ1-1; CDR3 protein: CASSPATTGIFTEAFF; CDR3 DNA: TGCGCCAGCAGCCCGGCAACGACAGGGATTTTCACTGAAGCTTTCTTT